The T cell receptor beta chain under discussion was sequenced for a study of blood T cell repertoires in COVID-19. Study as a whole: PBMCs, B-cell-depleted T cells, or T cells were the source of the cDNA or gDNA that made up the material.

Patients from Seattle were sampled longitudinally, starting during active infection. This CDR3 spans 13 amino acids. V gave up 6 bases and J gave up 16 bases, with 22 bases separating them. Sequencing was performed with immunoSEQ multiplex PCR; in TCRdb, only in-frame clones are kept and a portion is missing. The sample has about 370,000 clones; 89% are singletons. Specimen: peripheral blood. The clonotype comes from a woman in her thirties with COVID-19, enrolled during active disease. The genes are TRBV12-3 or TRBV12-4 and TRBJ1-3; the D is unclear. CDR3 DNA: TGTGCCAGCAGCCAAGCTCATGGGCACCATAATTATTTT. Protein: CASSQAHGHHNYF.